This TCR beta chain was captured by sequencing in a study of blood T cells in healthy people across ages (dated by TCRdb to between 2015 and 2017). Regarding the study in general: In model experiments, template switching captured about one uniquely barcoded TCR beta cDNA molecule for every two T cells. Using deep sequencing normalized with unique cDNA molecular identifiers, the study measured how TCR beta repertoire diversity changes with age. The donors were divided into four age groups: young (average around 16 years), middle-aged (approximately 39), aged (roughly 60) and long-lived (approximately 74). To avoid experimental bias, donors of different ages were distributed randomly across sequencing lanes. Two additional independent replicas of 1 million unique cDNA reads from the same blood draw were analyzed for two donors (one aged 18 to 30 and one aged 80 or older). Study-level results and caveats: As age increased, observed TCR beta diversity per million T cells dropped in a roughly linear way, and a significant reduction was already evident by age roughly 36. Because the CMV infection status of the donors was unknown, age-related changes in expanded clonotypes may potentially have been confounded. There was a strong correlation between observed TCR beta diversity and the percentage of naive T cells measured by flow cytometry. Estimates of total diversity based on one million sequenced T cells were regarded as lower bounds and as underestimates. Bulk unsorted PBMC profiling prevented conclusive comparison of naive and antigen-experienced compartments. Compared with the aged group, the long-lived group had more naive CD4+ T cells, fewer expanded clones and increased TCR diversity, a pattern suggesting age selection.

The 39 donors, aged about 6 to 95 years, were systemically healthy Caucasian individuals from Russia. Each donor gave around 9 milliliters of peripheral blood, collected into EDTA-treated Vacutainer tubes. Ficoll-Paque density-gradient centrifugation was used to isolate PBMCs, with at least 7 million obtained per sample. Total RNA was extracted from PBMCs with Trizol reagent, with at least 5 micrograms obtained per sample. For every donor, an aliquot of PBMCs went through flow cytometry to measure the percentages of naive CD45RAhigh/CD27high T cells. Libraries were prepared through 5' RACE. The second PCR ran for about 7 to 11 cycles and used a J-beta primer mix along with a sample-barcoded 5' primer. Each TCR beta cDNA molecule received a unique molecular identifier from a template-switch 5' adaptor carrying 12 random nucleotides. At least 3 million CDR3-containing paired-end reads were obtained from each sample. First-strand cDNA was synthesized from all RNA with the Mint cDNA synthesis kit, primed by a TRBC-specific oligonucleotide. Following uracil-DNA glycosylase treatment, a first 18-cycle PCR with universal primers M1SS and BC2_uni_R was performed on all cDNA. Per the source publication's procedure: Normalization of each sample was performed by random selection of 1 million high-quality reads, each carrying a distinct molecular identifier. Instead of being binned into consensus sequences, reads with shared molecular identifiers were discarded. MiTCR, with a Q25 quality threshold and the strictest error-elimination algorithm, was used for CDR3 identification, clonotype clustering and error correction. A nonparametric unseen species model using Euler transformation provided a lower-bound estimate of total TCR beta diversity. The public sequencing data were trimmed at Q25 with fastp and processed into clonotypes with MiXCR by TCRdb, which kept only in-frame beta chains. Merged by CDR3 protein, the rows form single entries marked with the most common genes and DNA. TCRdb's processing, not the authors', yielded these V and J calls. The sample contains approximately 2,000,000 distinct CDR3 sequences, roughly two fifths of them found a single time. Together, the top ten hold more than 20% of the sample.

Per the germline V gene, SGHRS is the CDR1 and YFSETQ is the CDR2. The CDR3, cysteine through phenylalanine, is 14 amino acids long. The kept DNA is CDR3 alone, 42 bases in frame from the first base. As regards this clonotype: Its antigen remains undetermined. Relative to the germline gene, one junction end is altered; a read error may explain this.

The rearranged chain carries TRBV5-1 and TRBJ2-2; TRBD1 might be the D gene, on 6 matching bases. The TCR was taken from a human donor in good health. The source material was blood. The CDR3 reads as follows: CASSLRGNTGEPFF. The bases are TGCGCCAGCAGCTTAAGGGGGAACACCGGGGAGCCGTTTTTT.